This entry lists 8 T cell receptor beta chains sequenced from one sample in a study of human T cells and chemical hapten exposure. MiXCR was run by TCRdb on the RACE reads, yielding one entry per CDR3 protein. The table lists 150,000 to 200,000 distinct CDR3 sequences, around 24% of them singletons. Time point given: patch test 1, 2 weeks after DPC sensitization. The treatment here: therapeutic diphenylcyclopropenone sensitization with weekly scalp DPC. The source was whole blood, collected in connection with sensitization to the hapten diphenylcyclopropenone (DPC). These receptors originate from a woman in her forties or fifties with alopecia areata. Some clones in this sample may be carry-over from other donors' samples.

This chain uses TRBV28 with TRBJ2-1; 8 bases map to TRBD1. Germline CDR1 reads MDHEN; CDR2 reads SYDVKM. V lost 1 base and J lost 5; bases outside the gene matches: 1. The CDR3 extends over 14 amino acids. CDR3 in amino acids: CASSLSQGDNEQFF. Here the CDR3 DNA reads TGTGCCAGCAGTTTATCACAGGGGGACAATGAGCAGTTCTTC.

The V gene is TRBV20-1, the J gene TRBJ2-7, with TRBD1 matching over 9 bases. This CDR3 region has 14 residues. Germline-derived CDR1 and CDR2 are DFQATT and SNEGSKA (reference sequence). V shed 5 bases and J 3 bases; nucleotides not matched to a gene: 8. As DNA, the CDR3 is TGCAGTGCTGCACGGGACAGGGTTCTCTACGAGCAGTACTTC. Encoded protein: CSAARDRVLYEQYF.

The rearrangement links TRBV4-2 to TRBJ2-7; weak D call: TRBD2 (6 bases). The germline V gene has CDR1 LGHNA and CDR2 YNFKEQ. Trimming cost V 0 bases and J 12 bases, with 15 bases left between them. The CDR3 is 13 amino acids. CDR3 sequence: CASSQDSLTGLYF. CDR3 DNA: TGTGCCAGCAGCCAAGATTCGTTAACGGGACTGTACTTC.

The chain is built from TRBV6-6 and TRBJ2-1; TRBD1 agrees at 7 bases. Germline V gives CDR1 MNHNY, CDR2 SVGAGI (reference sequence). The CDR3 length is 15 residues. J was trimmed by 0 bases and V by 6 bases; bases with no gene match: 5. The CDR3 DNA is TGTGCCAGCAGGGGGGCAGGGGGCTCCTACAATGAGCAGTTCTTC. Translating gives CASRGAGGSYNEQFF.

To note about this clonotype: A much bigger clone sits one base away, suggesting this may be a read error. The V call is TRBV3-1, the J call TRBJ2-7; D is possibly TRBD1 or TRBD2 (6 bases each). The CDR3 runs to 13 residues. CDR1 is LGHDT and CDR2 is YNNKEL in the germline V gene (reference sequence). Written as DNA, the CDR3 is TGTACCAGCAGCCAACAGGGACTTTCCGAGCAGTACTTC. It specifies CTSSQQGLSEQYF.

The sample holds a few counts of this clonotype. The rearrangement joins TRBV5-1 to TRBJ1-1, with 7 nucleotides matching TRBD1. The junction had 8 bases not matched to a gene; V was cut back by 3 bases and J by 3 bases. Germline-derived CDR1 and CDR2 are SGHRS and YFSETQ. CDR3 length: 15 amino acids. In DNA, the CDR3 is TGCGCCAGCAGCTCCGAAGGGGGCGCGGACACTGAAGCTTTCTTT. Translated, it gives CASSSEGGADTEAFF. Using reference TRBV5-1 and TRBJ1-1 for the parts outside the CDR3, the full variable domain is KAGVTQTPRYLIKTRGQQVTLSCSPISGHRSVSWYQQTPGQGLQFLFEYFSETQRNKGNFPGRFSGRQFSNSRSEMNVSTLELGDSALYLCASSSEGGADTEAFFGQGTRLTVV.

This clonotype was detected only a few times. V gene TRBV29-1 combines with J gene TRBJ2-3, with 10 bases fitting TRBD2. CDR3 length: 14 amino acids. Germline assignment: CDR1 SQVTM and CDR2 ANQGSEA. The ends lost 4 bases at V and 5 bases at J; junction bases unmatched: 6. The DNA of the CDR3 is TGCAGCGTTGGGTTGTTAGCGGGAGGAGATACGCAGTATTTT. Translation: CSVGLLAGGDTQYF.

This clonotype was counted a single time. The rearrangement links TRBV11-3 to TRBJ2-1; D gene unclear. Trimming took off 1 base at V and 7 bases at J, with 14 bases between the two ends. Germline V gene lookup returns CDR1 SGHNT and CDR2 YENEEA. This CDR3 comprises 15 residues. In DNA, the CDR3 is TGTGCCAGCAGCTTAGGGTCCGTCAGGAATAATGAGCAGTTCTTC. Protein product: CASSLGSVRNNEQFF.